This T cell receptor beta chain was sequenced in a study of Ad26.COV2.S vaccination and SARS-CoV-2 variants. Method: immunoSEQ multiplex PCR; TCRdb's copy keeps in-frame clones and lacks some. The sample includes around 300,000 clones, about 86% of them seen just once. Notes on this clone: Its antigen is not identified.

As to treatment: some 20 received Ad26.COV2.S at low or high dose, single or two shots; 5 received placebo; per-sample allocation not given. Specimen acquisition occurred on day 63 following the initial vaccine or placebo injection. Adults aged 18-55 years in Boston included the donor. Study-level points and caveats: Total T cell responses may have been underestimated by the TCR breadth and depth analyses.

CDR1 is MNHEY and CDR2 is SVGAGI in the germline V gene. Between the trimmed V and J ends, which lost 2 bases and 1 base, there was a span of 10 bases. The CDR3 is 15 residues long. The sequenced sample was peripheral blood, obtained in a trial of Ad26.COV2.S vaccine versus placebo. The chain employs TRBV6-5 and TRBJ2-3; weak D call: TRBD2 (5 bases). The source of this sequence is a person between 18 and 65 years old who received the Ad26.COV2.S COVID-19 vaccine or a placebo. The CDR3 protein is CASSYGSVGTDTQYF. CDR3 DNA: TGTGCCAGCAGTTACGGGAGCGTGGGCACAGATACGCAGTATTTT.